These 5 T cell receptor beta chains came from one sample sequenced in a study of T cells in Graves' hyperthyroidism and ophthalmopathy. TCR beta CDR3 region amplification was performed from RNA transcripts. HTBI primers were the set used in a first-round RT-PCR of the TCR CDR3. TCRdb re-called the multiplex PCR reads with MiXCR, one entry per CDR3 protein. The sample has roughly 740,000 distinct CDR3 sequences; roughly 15% are singletons. The sample was blood. Source of these receptors: a man between 18 and 35 years old with Graves' hyperthyroidism.

This clonotype was counted once. Being one base from a much bigger clone, this may be a read error. The rearrangement links TRBV20-1 to TRBJ1-1; D not certain. The CDR3 runs to 13 residues. Trimming cost V 1 base and J 4 bases, with 10 bases left between them. Germline CDR1 is DFQATT and CDR2 is SNEGSKA (reference sequence). CDR3 coding DNA: TGCAGTGCTAGAGTTAATATGAGCACTGAAGCTTTCTTT. Translating gives CSARVNMSTEAFF.

The chain uses TRBV5-1 and TRBJ1-3, with 7 bases identical to TRBD1. Germline assignment: CDR1 SGHRS and CDR2 YFSETQ. Unmatched junction bases numbered 5, after V lost 1 base and J lost 4 bases. CDR3 length equals 15 residues. The CDR3 DNA sequence: TGCGCCAGCAGCTTGAAGGGGGCTGTAGGAAACACCATATATTTT. This gives the protein CASSLKGAVGNTIYF.

The rearrangement joins TRBV2 to TRBJ1-2; maybe TRBD1 (6 bases). The germline V gene encodes CDR1 SNHLY and CDR2 FYNNEI. This CDR3 has 14 amino acids. The V gene lost 2 bases and the J gene lost 5 bases, with 12 bases spanning the gap. The CDR3 DNA reads as TGTGCCAGCAGTGAATATGGGACACTTTATGGCTACACCTTC. It translates to CASSEYGTLYGYTF.

This clonotype was seen a few times. V usage is TRBV6-6 and J usage is TRBJ2-1; unclear D gene. The CDR3 extends over 13 amino acids. Per germline, CDR1 MNHNY and CDR2 SVGAGI (reference sequence). V lost 0 bases, J lost 9 bases, and 9 bases lay in between. CDR3 nucleotides: TGTGCCAGCAGTTACTCGAAGCCCAGTGAGCAGTTCTTC. Its protein product is CASSYSKPSEQFF.

This chain uses TRBV6-1 with TRBJ1-6; D is uncertain. Germline loops: CDR1 MNHNS, CDR2 SASEGT. This CDR3 region has 13 residues. Deletions cut 8 bases from V and 8 bases from J, with 13 bases between. DNA for the CDR3: TGTGCCAGCCGGATTGTAGGCCATTCACCCCTCCACTTT. Its protein is CASRIVGHSPLHF.